Described below is a single T cell receptor (beta chain) sequence and its context. The sample belongs to a study of technical replicates of blood from a handful of donors. Measured with immunoSEQ multiplex PCR; TCRdb has only the in-frame clones, and not every one. The data show around 50,000 clones, with roughly 94% seen just once and 0.2% to 0.25% held by the top ten. This TCR derives from a human donor in good health. Sequenced material: T cells isolated from PBMCs.

The CDR3 is CASSLAQGARQPQHF. Here the CDR3 DNA reads TGTGCCAGCAGCTTAGCCCAGGGGGCAAGGCAGCCCCAGCATTTT. The chain uses TRBV7-2 and TRBJ1-5, with TRBD1 identical over 8 bases. The CDR3 contains 15 residues. The germline gives CDR1 SGHTA, CDR2 FQGNSA. The V gene end was trimmed by 0 bases and the J gene end by 7 bases; junction bases not matched to a gene: 5.